This T cell receptor (beta chain) was profiled in a study of regulatory T cells in long-lasting Graves disease. Indicated time point: persistent/refractory GD, antithyroid drugs over 5 years with positive TRAb. Generation of the TCR library employed RNA extracted from PBMCs. Construction of the TCR beta libraries employed iRepertoire HTBI primers in conjunction with Arm-PCR of CDR3 regions. TCRdb fed the multiplex PCR reads into MiXCR, producing one record per CDR3 protein. The sample includes about 470,000 distinct CDR3 sequences, 20% of them seen just once. V was shortened by 7 bases and J by 8 bases, with 23 bases between the two germline ends. CDR3 length equals 14 residues. The germline gives CDR1 GTSNPN, CDR2 SVGIG (reference sequence).

The sequences come from peripheral blood mononuclear cells (PBMCs), collected when the disease was refractory, from a patient treated with antithyroid drugs. The chain employs TRBV30 and TRBJ1-2; no definite D call. This TCR derives from a female donor with Graves disease. The CDR3 DNA sequence: TGTGCCTCCCCCAACAGAGGGTCCCAAGGAGGCTACACCTTC. This translates into CASPNRGSQGGYTF. Variable domain in full (rest from reference TRBV30 and TRBJ1-2): SQTIHQWPATLVQPVGSPLSLECTVEGTSNPNLYWYRQAAGRGLQLLFYSVGIGQISSEVPQNLSASRPQDRQFILSSKKLLLSDSGFYLCASPNRGSQGGYTFGSGTRLTVV.